The TCR beta chain described here comes from a study of blood T cell repertoires in COVID-19. The wider study: COVID-19 samples collected from the United States, Italy and Spain covered acute and convalescent phases. The cDNA or gDNA used as material had been derived from T cells, B-cell-depleted T cells, or PBMCs.

J was trimmed by 4 bases and V by 5 bases; bases with no gene match: 7. Germline-derived CDR1 and CDR2 are LNHDA and SQIVND (reference sequence). The CDR3 has 14 residues. Using immunoSEQ multiplex PCR, the repertoire was profiled, and TCRdb retains in-frame clones only, with some absent. The table shows 250,000 to 350,000 clones, with approximately 91% occurring only once. V is TRBV19 and J is TRBJ1-2, with 7 bases aligning to TRBD1. The TCR was taken from a woman aged 60 to 75 with acute or convalescent COVID-19. Sequenced sample: peripheral blood. The CDR3 sequence is CASSVQQGSYGYTF. In nucleotides, the CDR3 is TGTGCCAGTAGTGTCCAACAGGGGTCCTATGGCTACACCTTC.